These 6 T cell receptor beta chains were all obtained from the same sample, sequenced in a study of shared clonotypes between healthy human individuals. The data were produced by immunoSEQ multiplex PCR, yet TCRdb's version contains in-frame clones alone and is incomplete. The sample consists of a few million clones, approximately 95% of them appearing once. The sequenced material came from naive CD4+ T cells from PBMCs. Sample subset: CD45RA+ positively selected. All receptors derive from a man aged 18 to 29 in good health. Some clones in this sample may be carry-over from other donors' samples.

About this clone: The same CDR3 arises from other DNA sequences in this sample as well. The rearrangement joins TRBV9 to TRBJ1-2; maybe TRBD1 (5 bases). This CDR3 spans 14 amino acids. Trimming removed 0 bases from V and 2 bases from J, with 8 bases in between. Germline V gives CDR1 SGDLS, CDR2 YYNGEE. CDR3 in amino acids: CASSVARGNYGYTF. In DNA, the CDR3 is TGTGCCAGCAGCGTAGCCCGGGGGAACTATGGCTACACCTTC.

Turning to this clone: The same CDR3 arises from other DNA sequences in this sample as well. The rearrangement links TRBV7-3 to TRBJ2-3; no reliable D call. Germline assignment: CDR1 SGHTA and CDR2 FQGTGA. The CDR3 runs 13 residues. The V end lost 5 bases, the J end lost 1 base, and 7 bases lay between the germline ends. The CDR3 sequence: CASSPPGTDTQYF. CDR3 nucleotides: TGTGCCAGCAGCCCGCCGGGCACAGATACGCAGTATTTT.

V gene TRBV9 combines with J gene TRBJ2-1; 10 bases line up with TRBD2. Germline lookup yields CDR1 SGDLS and CDR2 YYNGEE. The ends lost 3 bases at V and 4 bases at J; junction bases unmatched: 7. This CDR3 has 16 amino acids. CDR3 nucleotide sequence: TGTGCCAGCAGCGAGGGCGGACTAGCGGCGTACAATGAGCAGTTCTTC. Translated: CASSEGGLAAYNEQFF.

The rearrangement uses TRBV25-1 and TRBJ2-7; tentatively, D is TRBD1 or TRBD2 (5 bases each). Trimming left V 8 bases short and J 3 bases short, with 11 bases between. CDR1 and CDR2 from the germline V gene are MGHDK and SYGVNS. The CDR3 is made up of 12 amino acids. CDR3 nucleotide sequence: TGTGCCAGCGGGACGCCTATCTACGAGCAGTACTTC. Translating it yields CASGTPIYEQYF.

J is TRBJ2-1 and V is TRBV5-1; D possibly corresponds to TRBD2 (5 bases). The length of the CDR3 is 14 residues. The V gene lost 5 bases and the J gene lost 7 bases, with 16 bases spanning the gap. CDR1 and CDR2 from the germline V gene are SGHRS and YFSETQ. CDR3 coding DNA: TGCGCCAGCAGTTTTAGTGGCCCGGGGAATGAGCAGTTCTTC. Protein: CASSFSGPGNEQFF.

The V and J genes are TRBV5-4 and TRBJ2-7; TRBD2 agrees at 7 bases. Losses at the gene ends were 0 bases for V and 6 bases for J; bases not matched to a gene: 9. CDR1 is SGHNT, CDR2 YYREEE, per germline (reference sequence). The CDR3 covers 15 residues. The CDR3 spells CASSLGGGTTSEQYF. DNA of the CDR3: TGTGCCAGCAGCTTGGGGGGGGGAACTACCAGCGAGCAGTACTTC.